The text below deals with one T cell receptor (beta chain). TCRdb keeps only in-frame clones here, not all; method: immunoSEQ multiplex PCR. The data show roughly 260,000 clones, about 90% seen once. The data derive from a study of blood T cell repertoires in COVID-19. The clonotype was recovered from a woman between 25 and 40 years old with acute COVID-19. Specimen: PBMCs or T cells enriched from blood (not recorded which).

CDR3 nucleotides: TGTGCCAGTAGCATCCGGTCTACTGGAAACACCATATATTTT. Its protein is CASSIRSTGNTIYF. The V gene is TRBV19, the J gene TRBJ1-3; D is undetermined. The CDR3 is 14 residues long. The V and J ends lost 6 bases and 2 bases respectively, with 11 bases between them. The germline CDR1 and CDR2 sequences are LNHDA and SQIVND (reference sequence).